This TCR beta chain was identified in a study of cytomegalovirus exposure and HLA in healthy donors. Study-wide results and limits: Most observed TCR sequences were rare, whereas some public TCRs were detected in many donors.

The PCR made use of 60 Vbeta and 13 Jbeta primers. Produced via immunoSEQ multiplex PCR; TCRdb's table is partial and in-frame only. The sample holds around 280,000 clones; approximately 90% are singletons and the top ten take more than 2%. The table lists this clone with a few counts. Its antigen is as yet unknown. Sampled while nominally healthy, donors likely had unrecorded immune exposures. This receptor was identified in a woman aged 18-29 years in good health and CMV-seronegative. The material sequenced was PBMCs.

CDR3 in amino acids: CASSTEQGIEGQPQHF. CDR3 DNA sequence: TGTGCCAGTAGTACCGAACAGGGAATCGAGGGACAGCCCCAGCATTTT. V and J are TRBV19 and TRBJ1-5; D may be TRBD1 (6 bases). CDR1 is LNHDA and CDR2 is SQIVND in the germline V gene (reference sequence). There are 16 residues in the CDR3. Trimming removed 4 bases at V and 7 bases at J, with 20 bases between.